This passage covers 20 T cell receptor beta chains from one sample sequenced in a study of human T cells and chemical hapten exposure. TCRdb redid the calling of the RACE reads with MiXCR, one entry per CDR3 protein. There are 250,000 or so distinct CDR3 sequences in the sample; about 7.7% occur only once, and about 1.2% lies in the top ten. As to time point: pre-sensitization, week 0. Treatment reported: therapeutic diphenylcyclopropenone sensitization with weekly scalp DPC. The sequenced sample was whole blood, obtained in connection with sensitization to the hapten diphenylcyclopropenone (DPC). Receptors originate from a man younger than 30 with alopecia areata. Some clones in this sample may be carry-over from other donors' samples.

The chain is built from TRBV6-2 or TRBV6-3 and TRBJ2-7, with a possible D match to TRBD2 (5 bases). Trimming took 6 bases from V and 2 from J, leaving 14 bases between them. The germline gives CDR1 MNHEY, CDR2 SVGEGT. CDR3 length: 14 amino acids. The CDR3 region is CASSRRAGTYEQYV. In nucleotides, the CDR3 is TGTGCCAGCAGCCGCCGGGCGGGCACCTACGAGCAGTACGTC.

The chain couples TRBV6-1 to TRBJ2-7, with 8 bases that match TRBD2. In germline, CDR1 is MNHNS, CDR2 SASEGT. This CDR3 is built from 13 residues. Trimming removed 2 bases from V and 6 bases from J; junction bases left unmatched: 3. Here the CDR3 reads CASSESREGEQYV. For the CDR3, the DNA is TGTGCCAGCAGTGAAAGCCGGGAGGGCGAGCAGTACGTC.

This clonotype was recorded at least ten times. This CDR3 is CASSYIGGGEQYV. In DNA, the CDR3 is TGTGCCAGCAGTTACATCGGGGGAGGAGAGCAGTACGTC. The chain recombines TRBV6-2 or TRBV6-3 with TRBJ2-7; D is possibly TRBD2 (6 bases). V lost 2 bases to trimming and J lost 7 bases, with 12 bases between them. There are 13 residues in the CDR3. Germline assignment: CDR1 MNHEY and CDR2 SVGEGT.

There are a few counts of this clonotype. The chain is built from TRBV7-2 and TRBJ2-3; D might be TRBD1 or TRBD2, each matching 5 bases. Germline CDR1 and CDR2: SGHTA and FQGNSA. Trimming took 4 bases from V and 6 from J, leaving 14 bases between them. CDR3 length: 14 amino acids. CDR3 sequence reads: CASSSPLRGDTQYF. In DNA form, the CDR3 reads TGTGCCAGCAGCTCCCCCCTGAGGGGCGATACGCAGTATTTT.

The chain recombines TRBV28 with TRBJ2-6, with D hard to call. V was trimmed by 8 bases and J by 2 bases, leaving 1 base between them. Germline lookup yields CDR1 MDHEN and CDR2 SYDVKM. There are 11 residues in the CDR3. For the CDR3, the DNA is TGTGCCAGCGCTGGGGCCAACGTCCTGACTTTC. It encodes CASAGANVLTF.

V usage is TRBV6-2 or TRBV6-3 and J usage is TRBJ2-7; 9 bases align to TRBD2. The J segment lost 5 bases and the V segment lost 2 bases, leaving 7 bases of the junction unmatched. The CDR3 length is 15 residues. Germline CDR1 MNHEY, CDR2 SVGEGT. Here the CDR3 DNA reads TGTGCCAGCAGTTACGCGGGGGGGTTCAGGCACGAGCAGTACGTC. Its protein is CASSYAGGFRHEQYV.

This clonotype appeared many times. The chain joins TRBV4-3 to TRBJ2-3, with D possibly TRBD2 on 5 matching bases. Trimming cost V 6 bases and J 2 bases, with 18 bases left between them. The V gene's germline CDR1 is LGHNA and CDR2 YSLEER. The CDR3 spans 16 residues. CDR3 bases: TGCGCCAGCAGGCCCGGACTCTTCACGGACACAGATACGCAGTATTTT. Translation gives CASRPGLFTDTDTQYF.

This clonotype was seen a few times. The rearrangement uses TRBV12-3 or TRBV12-4 and TRBJ1-5, with 7 bases fitting TRBD1. The CDR3 covers 15 residues. V was pared by 8 bases and J by 3 bases, with 10 bases of the junction left unmatched. The CDR3 nucleotides are TGTGCCAGCGGGAACAGGGGTGGAATCAATCAGCCCCAGCATTTT. This translates into CASGNRGGINQPQHF.

This clonotype was observed a few times. The rearrangement joins TRBV4-3 to TRBJ1-1; 7 bases line up with TRBD1. CDR3 length: 14 residues. The germline V gene encodes CDR1 LGHNA and CDR2 YSLEER. J was trimmed by 5 bases and V by 2 bases; bases with no gene match: 5. The chain's CDR3 is CASSQRQGITEAFF. CDR3 sequence (DNA): TGCGCCAGCAGCCAACGACAGGGAATAACTGAAGCTTTCTTT.

In this sample, this clonotype turned up many times. The chain combines TRBV7-2 with TRBJ1-1, with D hard to call. This CDR3 spans 12 amino acids. CDR1 and CDR2 (germline): SGHTA, FQGNSA. Trimming left V 5 bases short and J 5 bases short, with 9 bases between. CDR3 residues: CASSPRLTEAFF. The CDR3 DNA reads TGTGCCAGCAGCCCGCGTCTGACTGAAGCTTTCTTT.

V gene TRBV4-2 combines with J gene TRBJ2-5; D remains ambiguous. This CDR3 contains 14 residues. Looked up from germline, CDR1 is LGHNA and CDR2 is YNFKEQ. V lost 0 bases to trimming and J lost 5 bases, with 10 bases between them. In DNA, the CDR3 is TGTGCCAGCAGCCAAGATCAAGACTCGGAGACCCAGTACTTC. This encodes CASSQDQDSETQYF.

This clonotype has more than one count but fewer than ten. CDR3 sequence reads: CASSQQDGGYEQYV. DNA for the CDR3: TGTGCCAGCAGCCAACAAGACGGGGGATACGAGCAGTACGTC. The V call is TRBV16, the J call TRBJ2-7, with D perhaps matching TRBD2 (6 bases). This CDR3 has 14 amino acids. V lost 2 bases and J 4 bases, leaving 12 bases between the germline ends. Germline V lookup: CDR1 KGHSY, CDR2 FQNENV.

This clonotype has ten or more counts. The CDR3 bases are TGCGCCAGCAGCCAAGCCCGACAGGGGGGAGTCTATGGCTACACCTTC. Translating it yields CASSQARQGGVYGYTF. The V and J genes are TRBV4-3 and TRBJ1-2; 9 nucleotides align to TRBD1. This CDR3 is built from 16 residues. The V and J ends lost 1 base and 4 bases, in that order; junction bases with no gene match: 7. Germline V gives CDR1 LGHNA, CDR2 YSLEER.

The rearrangement links TRBV6-5 to TRBJ1-4; D might be TRBD1 (5 bases). The V and J ends lost 2 bases and 3 bases respectively, with 10 bases between them. Germline V gives CDR1 MNHEY, CDR2 SVGAGI. CDR3 length: 15 residues. The CDR3 DNA is TGTGCCAGCAGTTACGGGGGGGTATCTAATGAAAAACTGTTTTTT. Protein sequence: CASSYGGVSNEKLFF.

This clonotype was seen at least ten times. The chain uses TRBV10-1 and TRBJ1-2; D not resolved. Trimming left V 3 bases short and J 1 base short, with 6 bases between. The CDR3 covers 13 residues. Germline loops: CDR1 WNHNN, CDR2 SYGVQD (reference sequence). The CDR3 DNA is TGCGCCAGCAGTGATGGCCGTAACTATGGCTACACCTTC. Translation: CASSDGRNYGYTF.

This clonotype was recorded a few times. This chain connects TRBV6-1 to TRBJ1-5; 8 nucleotides match TRBD1. Germline CDR1 reads MNHNS; CDR2 reads SASEGT. CDR3 length equals 14 residues. The V and J ends lost 7 bases and 3 bases, in that order; junction bases with no gene match: 5. Here the CDR3 reads CASKWGQDNQPQHF. CDR3 nucleotide sequence: TGTGCCAGCAAGTGGGGACAGGACAATCAGCCCCAGCATTTT.

This clonotype was found many times. The DNA for the CDR3 is TGCAGTGCTACCTTAGCGGGGGAGCCTTACACAGATACGCAGTATTTT. Translated: CSATLAGEPYTDTQYF. The V call is TRBV20-1, the J call TRBJ2-3; 9 positions match TRBD2. Germline V lookup: CDR1 DFQATT, CDR2 SNEGSKA (reference sequence). The V gene end was trimmed by 4 bases and the J gene end by 2 bases; junction bases not matched to a gene: 10. CDR3 length: 16 amino acids.

This clonotype was seen at least ten times. The V and J genes are TRBV7-9 and TRBJ1-1, with 9 bases matching TRBD1. This CDR3 spans 14 amino acids. Germline values: CDR1 SEHNR, CDR2 FQNEAQ (reference sequence). The ends lost 4 bases at V and 3 bases at J; junction bases unmatched: 3. This chain's CDR3 is CASSWGQGYTEAFF. The DNA for the CDR3 is TGTGCCAGCAGCTGGGGACAGGGTTACACTGAAGCTTTCTTT.

This clonotype was seen only a few times. The rearrangement joins TRBV6-1 to TRBJ2-2; no clear D. V lost 5 bases and J lost 13, with 11 bases in between. The CDR3 extends over 11 amino acids. CDR1 is MNHNS and CDR2 is SASEGT in the germline V gene. CDR3 in DNA: TGTGCCAGCAGTCAACTGAGAAGGCTGTTTTTT. Its translation is CASSQLRRLFF.

This clonotype was seen at least ten times. V usage is TRBV6-6 and J usage is TRBJ1-5, with D perhaps matching TRBD1 (6 bases). The CDR3 covers 13 residues. CDR1 is MNHNY, CDR2 SVGAGI, per germline (reference sequence). V was pared by 8 bases and J by 3 bases, with 11 bases between. The CDR3 DNA follows: TGTGCCAGCGGTGGACAGCCCAATCAGCCCCAGCATTTT. Protein sequence: CASGGQPNQPQHF.